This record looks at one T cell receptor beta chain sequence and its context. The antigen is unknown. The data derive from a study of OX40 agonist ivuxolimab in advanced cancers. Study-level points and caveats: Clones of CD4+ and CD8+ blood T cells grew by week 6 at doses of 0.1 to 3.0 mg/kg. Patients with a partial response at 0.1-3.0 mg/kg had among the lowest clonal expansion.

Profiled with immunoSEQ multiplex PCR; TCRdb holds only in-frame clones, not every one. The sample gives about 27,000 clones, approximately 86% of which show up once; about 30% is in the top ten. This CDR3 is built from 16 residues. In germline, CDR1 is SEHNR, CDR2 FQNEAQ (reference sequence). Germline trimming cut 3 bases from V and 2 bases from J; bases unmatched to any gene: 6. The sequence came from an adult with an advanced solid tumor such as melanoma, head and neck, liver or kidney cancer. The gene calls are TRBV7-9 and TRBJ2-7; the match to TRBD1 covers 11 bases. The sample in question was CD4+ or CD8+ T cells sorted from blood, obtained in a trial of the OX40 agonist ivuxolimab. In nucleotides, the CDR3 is TGTGCCAGCAGCTTGGGGGACAGGGGGAACCCCTACGAGCAGTACTTC. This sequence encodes CASSLGDRGNPYEQYF.